The sequence of this TCR beta chain was determined in a study of identical twins. Study conclusions and caveats: Abundant cord blood beta clonotypes carried fewer insertions; memory repertoires showed none. The degree of excess twin sharing was weaker in beta out-of-frame sequences. Models underestimated how often monozygotic twins shared out-of-frame TCR alpha.

This clonotype has just a few counts. Its antigen is not identified. The cDNA had a unique molecular identifier and a template-switch universal primer site. TCRdb re-called the 5' RACE reads with MiXCR, one entry per CDR3 protein. The sample records under 1 million distinct CDR3 sequences, around 12% being singletons. The same data also contributed to another study, on yellow fever vaccine responses in identical twins.

Source material: PBMCs. The clonotype was recovered from a woman between 18 and 29 years old in good health.

CDR3: CSARPGANNQPQHF. The DNA for the CDR3 is TGCAGTGCCAGACCCGGGGCCAACAATCAGCCCCAGCATTTT. This sequence joins TRBV20-1 and TRBJ1-5; possible D gene TRBD1, 5 bases. This CDR3 region has 14 residues. V was shortened by 6 bases and J by 3 bases, with 15 bases between the two germline ends. The germline gives CDR1 DFQATT, CDR2 SNEGSKA (reference sequence).